The T cell receptor beta chain described here comes from a study of blood T cell repertoires in COVID-19. Looking at the study overall: From the United States, Italy and Spain came samples of acute and convalescent COVID-19. Sources were T cells, B-cell-depleted T cells, or PBMCs; the material itself was cDNA or gDNA.

In the study's own analysis: Reference gene primer amplification gave estimated nucleated cell counts. TCRdb's copy holds only in-frame clones and misses some; the assay was immunoSEQ multiplex PCR. V, J and clone size are those of that table, while D and trimming were read from the DNA. Counted here are about 380,000 clones, around 85% occurring once; the ten biggest clones make up about 3.6%. The CDR3 spans 15 residues. Per the germline V gene, CDR1 is MDHEN and CDR2 is SYDVKM. V gave up 10 bases and J gave up 0 bases, with 13 bases separating them. The chain combines TRBV28 with TRBJ1-6; possible D gene TRBD1, 6 bases. The origin of this receptor is a woman aged 18-30 years with acute or convalescent COVID-19. Specimen: peripheral blood. The CDR3 sequence: CATRTGSSYNSPLHF. Here the CDR3 DNA reads TGTGCCACTCGAACAGGGAGCTCCTATAATTCACCCCTCCACTTT.